These T cell receptor beta chains were read from a single sample in a study of T-cell memory formation after mild COVID-19. MiXCR, applied by TCRdb to the 5' RACE reads, yields one record per CDR3 protein. The sample lists a few hundred thousand distinct CDR3 sequences; 15% to 20% were seen once. Sequenced sample: PBMCs or a T cell subset sorted from them (not recorded which). The receptors shown here come from a young man who had mild COVID-19 (a few samples of this study predate the infection). Cell type and time point are not known. Both conserved end residues are part of each CDR3. D genes are given only for firm matches. Some rows mark clone size as missing; the rest say once, few, many or name a class of expanded clone.

v_call: TRBV9
clone_size: NA
j_call: TRBJ2-7
d_call: TRBD1
cdr3_aa: CASSATGMLGEQCF
cdr3_nt: TGTGCCAGCAGCGCGACAGGGATGTTAGGCGAGCAGTGCTTC

v_call: TRBV6-5
clone_size: many
j_call: TRBJ1-2
d_call: NA
cdr3_aa: CASSYSSVAGYGYTF
cdr3_nt: TGTGCCAGCAGTTACTCGTCGGTGGCAGGTTATGGCTACACCTTC

v_call: TRBV12-3/TRBV12-4
clone_size: NA
j_call: TRBJ1-1
d_call: NA
cdr3_aa: CASRWTDSEAFF
cdr3_nt: TGTGCCAGCAGATGGACGGACTCGGAAGCTTTCTTT

v_call: TRBV11-2
clone_size: few
j_call: TRBJ2-3
d_call: TRBD1
cdr3_aa: CASKSLRGQGTDTQYF
cdr3_nt: TGTGCCAGCAAATCTCTCCGGGGACAGGGTACAGATACGCAGTATTTT

v_call: TRBV20-1
clone_size: NA
j_call: TRBJ1-1
d_call: NA
cdr3_aa: CSARDALGLDTEAFF
cdr3_nt: TGCAGTGCTAGAGACGCTTTGGGATTAGACACTGAAGCTTTCTTT

v_call: TRBV7-2
clone_size: NA
j_call: TRBJ2-3
d_call: NA
cdr3_aa: CASSLSRTDTQYF
cdr3_nt: TGTGCCAGCTCTTTGAGCCGCACAGATACGCAGTATTTT

v_call: TRBV5-1
clone_size: NA
j_call: TRBJ1-1
d_call: TRBD1
cdr3_aa: CASSFGTERSLSTEAFF
cdr3_nt: TGCGCCAGCAGCTTCGGGACAGAACGGAGCTTGAGCACTGAAGCTTTCTTT

v_call: TRBV4-2
clone_size: NA
j_call: TRBJ1-1
d_call: NA
cdr3_aa: CASSQILAEAFF
cdr3_nt: TGTGCCAGCAGCCAGATTTTAGCTGAAGCTTTCTTT

v_call: TRBV20-1
clone_size: many
j_call: TRBJ2-2
d_call: TRBD2
cdr3_aa: CSARGLAGVGGELFF
cdr3_nt: TGCAGTGCACGGGGACTAGCGGGGGTAGGCGGGGAGCTGTTTTTT

v_call: TRBV20-1
clone_size: NA
j_call: TRBJ2-7
d_call: NA
cdr3_aa: CSAHSPDYSYEQYF
cdr3_nt: TGCAGTGCCCATTCACCGGACTACTCCTACGAGCAGTACTTC

v_call: TRBV6-5
clone_size: NA
j_call: TRBJ1-2
d_call: NA
cdr3_aa: CASSYSDGRNYGYTF
cdr3_nt: TGTGCCAGCAGTTACTCGGACGGGCGTAACTATGGCTACACCTTC

v_call: TRBV5-6
clone_size: many
j_call: TRBJ2-7
d_call: NA
cdr3_aa: CASSLGPGQSNTYEQYF
cdr3_nt: TGTGCCAGCAGCTTGGGGCCAGGACAGAGTAATACCTACGAGCAGTACTTC

v_call: TRBV7-9
clone_size: few
j_call: TRBJ2-1
d_call: NA
cdr3_aa: CASRTEGGNEQFF
cdr3_nt: TGTGCCAGCAGAACGGAGGGGGGCAATGAGCAGTTCTTC

v_call: TRBV5-5
clone_size: NA
j_call: TRBJ1-2
d_call: TRBD1
cdr3_aa: CASSGRDRVPYGYTF
cdr3_nt: TGTGCCAGCAGCGGCCGGGACAGGGTTCCCTATGGCTACACCTTC

v_call: TRBV6-5
clone_size: few
j_call: TRBJ2-3
d_call: TRBD1
cdr3_aa: CASSRTGGASGGPDTQYF
cdr3_nt: TGTGCCAGCAGCCGGACAGGGGGCGCGTCGGGGGGGCCAGATACGCAGTATTTT

v_call: TRBV6-2/TRBV6-3
clone_size: NA
j_call: TRBJ1-5
d_call: NA
cdr3_aa: CATRVTGNQPQHF
cdr3_nt: TGTGCCACCAGAGTAACAGGGAATCAGCCCCAGCATTTT

v_call: TRBV27
clone_size: NA
j_call: TRBJ2-5
d_call: NA
cdr3_aa: CASSLTPRGPQETQYF
cdr3_nt: TGTGCCAGCAGTTTAACTCCGCGGGGGCCCCAAGAGACCCAGTACTTC

v_call: TRBV6-6
clone_size: few
j_call: TRBJ1-1
d_call: TRBD1
cdr3_aa: CASTPGTGNPEAFF
cdr3_nt: TGTGCCAGCACCCCCGGGACAGGGAACCCTGAAGCTTTCTTT

v_call: TRBV7-6
clone_size: NA
j_call: TRBJ2-5
d_call: NA
cdr3_aa: CASSLPPLAVRETQYF
cdr3_nt: TGTGCCAGCAGCTTACCCCCTTTGGCCGTCCGCGAGACCCAGTACTTC

v_call: TRBV29-1
clone_size: NA
j_call: TRBJ2-5
d_call: NA
cdr3_aa: CSVPEGLARVTQYF
cdr3_nt: TGCAGCGTTCCTGAAGGGCTAGCAAGGGTGACCCAGTACTTC